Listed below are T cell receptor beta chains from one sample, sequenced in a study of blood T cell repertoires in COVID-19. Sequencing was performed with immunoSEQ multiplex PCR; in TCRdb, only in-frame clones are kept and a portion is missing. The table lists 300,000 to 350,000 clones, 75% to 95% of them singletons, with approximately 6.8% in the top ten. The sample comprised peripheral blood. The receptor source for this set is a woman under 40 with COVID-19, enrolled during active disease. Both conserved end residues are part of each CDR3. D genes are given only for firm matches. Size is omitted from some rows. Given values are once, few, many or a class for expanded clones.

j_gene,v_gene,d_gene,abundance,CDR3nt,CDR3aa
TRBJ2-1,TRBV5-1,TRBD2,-,TGCGCCAGCAGCTTAATGACTAGCGGGGCGTACAATGAGCAGTTCTTC,CASSLMTSGAYNEQFF
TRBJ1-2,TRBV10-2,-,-,TGCGCCAGCAGTGAGTCAGGCGGTGGGGCGGATGGCTACACCTTC,CASSESGGGADGYTF
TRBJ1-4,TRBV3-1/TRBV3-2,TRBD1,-,TGTGCCAGCAGCCCCCCGGGGGACAGGGGGGAAAAACTGTTTTTT,CASSPPGDRGEKLFF
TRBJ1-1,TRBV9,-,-,TGTGCCAGCAGCCCGAGACAGGAGCGGACTGAAGCTTTCTTT,CASSPRQERTEAFF
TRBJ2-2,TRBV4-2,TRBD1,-,TGTGCCAGCAGCTCGCGACAGGGGTCGGACACCGGGGAGCTGTTTTTT,CASSSRQGSDTGELFF
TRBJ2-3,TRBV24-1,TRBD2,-,TGTGCCACCAGAGGTAGCGGGAGCACAGATACGCAGTATTTT,CATRGSGSTDTQYF
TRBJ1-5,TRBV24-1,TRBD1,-,TGTGCCACCAGGGCTACAGGGGCGCGACAGCCCCAGCATTTT,CATRATGARQPQHF
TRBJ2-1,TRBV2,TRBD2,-,TGTGCCAGCAGTGCACTAGCGGCGCCACACAATGAGCAGTTCTTC,CASSALAAPHNEQFF
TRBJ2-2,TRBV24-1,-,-,TGTGCCACCAGTGATTTCTGGAACACCGGGGAGCTGTTTTTT,CATSDFWNTGELFF
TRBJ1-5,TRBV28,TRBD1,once,TGTGCCAGCCGCGTACTCGTAGGGACAGTCAATCAGCCCCAGCATTTT,CASRVLVGTVNQPQHF
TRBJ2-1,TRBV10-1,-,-,TGCGCCAGCAGTGGGAGAGGAACCTACAATGAGCAGTTCTTC,CASSGRGTYNEQFF
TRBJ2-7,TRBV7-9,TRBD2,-,TGTGCCAGCAGCCGGGGGACTAGAGGGGAGCAGTACTTC,CASSRGTRGEQYF
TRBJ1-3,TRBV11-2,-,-,TGTGCCAGCAGCTTAGTCTTGGGAAACACCATATATTTT,CASSLVLGNTIYF
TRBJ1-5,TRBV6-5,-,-,TGTGCCAGCAGACCTGGACAGAGGAATCAGCCCCAGCATTTT,CASRPGQRNQPQHF
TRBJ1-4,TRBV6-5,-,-,TGTGCCAGCAGTTACACCACAGGTGAAAAACTGTTTTTT,CASSYTTGEKLFF
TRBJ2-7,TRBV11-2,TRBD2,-,TGTGCCAGCAGCTTCCTACATATAGCGGGAGTGGACGAGCAGTACTTC,CASSFLHIAGVDEQYF
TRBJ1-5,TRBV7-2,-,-,TGTGCCAGCAGCTCCCCGGGCGGCGGGAGCAATCAGCCCCAGCATTTT,CASSSPGGGSNQPQHF
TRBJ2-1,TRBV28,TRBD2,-,TGTGCCAGCAGACGACGGACTAGTGGAAATGAGCAGTTCTTC,CASRRRTSGNEQFF
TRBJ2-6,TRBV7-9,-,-,TGTGCCAGCAGCCCCCCAGGTACTGGGGCCAACGTCCTGACTTTC,CASSPPGTGANVLTF
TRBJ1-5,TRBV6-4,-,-,TGTGCCAGCAGTCAATCAGCGCTTAGCAATCAGCCCCAGCATTTT,CASSQSALSNQPQHF
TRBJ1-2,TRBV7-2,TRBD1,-,TGTGCCAGCAGCTTGTCCAGGGGGAACTATGGCTACACCTTC,CASSLSRGNYGYTF
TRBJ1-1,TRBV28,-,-,TGTGCCAGCAGTTTAAGTCCCCGGGGAATGAACACTGAAGCTTTCTTT,CASSLSPRGMNTEAFF
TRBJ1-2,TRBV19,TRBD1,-,TGTGCCAGTAGTTCTGGGACAGGAGCTAACTATGGCTACACCTTC,CASSSGTGANYGYTF
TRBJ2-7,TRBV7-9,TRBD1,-,TGTGCCAGCAGCCCGAAAATTAGGACAGGAGGAGGCTACGAGCAGTACTTC,CASSPKIRTGGGYEQYF
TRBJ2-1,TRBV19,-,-,TGTGCCAGTAGTATCTCAAGGGGGTTTGAGCAGTTCTTC,CASSISRGFEQFF
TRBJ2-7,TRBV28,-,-,TGTGCCAGCAGTTTCACCCCGAGCTCCTACGAGCAGTACTTC,CASSFTPSSYEQYF
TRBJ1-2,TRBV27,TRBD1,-,TGTGCCAGCAGCCTAGGACAGGGACTTAACTATGGCTACACCTTC,CASSLGQGLNYGYTF
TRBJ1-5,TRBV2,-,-,TGTGCCAGCAGTGAAGGGAGGGGCAATCAGCCCCAGCATTTT,CASSEGRGNQPQHF
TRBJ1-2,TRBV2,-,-,TGTGCCAGCTCCGGCGGGGGAGACTATGGCTACACCTTC,CASSGGGDYGYTF
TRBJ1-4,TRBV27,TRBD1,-,TGTGCCAGCAGTTTTGGGGACAGGCCTAATGAAAAACTGTTTTTT,CASSFGDRPNEKLFF
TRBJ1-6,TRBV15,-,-,TGTGCCACCAGCAGAGCGCCGGGTTCACCCCTCCACTTT,CATSRAPGSPLHF
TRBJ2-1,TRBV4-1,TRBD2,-,TGCGCCAGCAGCCAACCCACTAGCGGGTTTAAAGAGCAGTTCTTC,CASSQPTSGFKEQFF
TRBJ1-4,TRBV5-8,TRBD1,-,TGTGCCAGCTCTAGACAGGGCGCAACTAATGAAAAACTGTTTTTT,CASSRQGATNEKLFF
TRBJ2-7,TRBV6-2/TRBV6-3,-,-,TGTGCCAGCAGTTTGAGAGGGAGCCCCTACGAGCAGTACTTC,CASSLRGSPYEQYF
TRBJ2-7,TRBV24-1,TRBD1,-,TGTGCCACCAGTCGAACCGGGACAGGGCGGAACGAGCAGTACTTC,CATSRTGTGRNEQYF
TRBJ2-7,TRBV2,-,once,TGTGCCAGTAAAACCGGGACACTCAGTACCTACGAGCAGTACTTC,CASKTGTLSTYEQYF
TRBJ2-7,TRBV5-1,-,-,TGCGCCAGCAGCTCATCGGGAGCCGGTGGCGAGCAGTACTTC,CASSSSGAGGEQYF
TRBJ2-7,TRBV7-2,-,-,TGTGCCAGCAGCTCCACAGGGGGGGCCTCCTACGAGCAGTACTTC,CASSSTGGASYEQYF
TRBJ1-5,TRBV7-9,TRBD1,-,TGTGCCAGCAGCAGACAGGGGTCGAATCAGCCCCAGCATTTT,CASSRQGSNQPQHF
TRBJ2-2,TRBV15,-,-,TGTGCCACCAGCAGTCCTGGAAGGGGAGGACTTGGGGAGCTGTTTTTT,CATSSPGRGGLGELFF
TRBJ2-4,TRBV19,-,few,TGTGCCAGTAGTATTGGGCTCGGAAACATTCAGTACTTC,CASSIGLGNIQYF
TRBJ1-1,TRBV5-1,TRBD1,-,TGCGCCAGCAGCAGGGGACAGGCGAACACTGAAGCTTTCTTT,CASSRGQANTEAFF
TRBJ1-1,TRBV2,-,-,TGTGCCAGCAGCGACCTTACAGGGTTTATAACTGAAGCTTTCTTT,CASSDLTGFITEAFF
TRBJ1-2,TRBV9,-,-,TGTGCCAGCAGCGTAGCTCTCGGGACTCTCGCTGGCTACACCTTC,CASSVALGTLAGYTF
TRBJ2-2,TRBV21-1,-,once,TGTGCCAGCACCTCGGACAGGGAGAACACCGGGGAGCTGTTTTTT,CASTSDRENTGELFF